This T cell receptor (beta chain) was recovered during a study of graft-versus-host responses after intestinal transplantation (dated by TCRdb to about 2021). In terms of the full investigation: The transplants that recipients got were multivisceral, liver-intestinal, or isolated intestinal. Every recipient was given anti-thymocyte globulin induction, followed by about three years of maintenance tacrolimus and steroids. Donor T cell macrochimerism was defined as a peak of at least 4% donor T cells among recipient peripheral blood mononuclear cells. A cohort of 24 intestinal transplant recipients, including one retransplant, was enrolled, and a few patients lacking pretransplant specimens were excluded. After intestinal transplantation, graft-versus-host and host-versus-graft alloreactive T cell clones were followed in the graft, circulation and bone marrow using bulk TCR-beta CDR3 sequencing. Instead of going to the commercial service, samples from a few later patients were sequenced in-house on an Illumina MiSeq and processed with MiXCR. To identify alloreactive clones, pre-transplant mixed lymphocyte reaction products were sequenced and then compared with unstimulated pre-transplant donor and recipient T cells. General study outcomes and caveats: The relatively low number and heterogeneity of intestinal transplant patients limited the conclusions. High GvH to HvG T cell clonal ratios were observed in the allografts of patients with donor T cell macrochimerism. GvH clones were detected in recipient bone marrow, and some of these GvH clones were observed earlier in ileal mucosa or blood, consistent with an intestinal mucosal origin. Early after transplant, peak levels of circulating GvH clones were associated with declines in HvG clones.

There are 15 amino acids in the CDR3, from cysteine to phenylalanine inclusive. Only the CDR3 part of the read is kept: 45 bases, read in frame from the first base. The junction carries 12 bases between V and J, which are trimmed by 0 bases and 6 bases respectively. The germline V gene specifies MRHNA as CDR1 and SNTAGT as CDR2. Sample time point, as interpreted from the label and publication: cells obtained before transplantation from donor or recipient. CD3+CD4+ and CD3+CD8+ populations were FACS-sorted from unstimulated pre-transplant donor and recipient cells taken from spleen or lymph nodes. For this clone: The antigen it recognizes is unknown. Qualities for individual bases were not recorded, and no much larger clone is one base off.

The protocol used for the library was the immunoSEQ multiplex PCR assay. For most patients, genomic DNA was isolated with the Qiagen DNeasy Blood and Tissue Kit and shipped frozen to Adaptive Biotechnologies for TCR sequencing. For most patients, genomic DNA was subjected to high-throughput TCR-beta CDR3 sequencing by Adaptive Biotechnologies. The study's processing was this. TCR sequencing data were retrieved from Adaptive's ImmunoSEQ software for 15 to 20 patients, whereas a few other patients were processed with MiXCR and VDJtools. To correct CD4 versus CD8 sorting errors, sequences present in both subsets at a frequency ratio below 5:1 were removed. Because the origin of CDR3 nucleotide sequences shared between donor and recipient could not be assigned, those sequences were removed. At least 2-fold expansion over unstimulated cells and a minimum CFSE-low frequency of 0.002% (template counts) or 0.001% (read counts) were required for clones to be classified as alloreactive. Clones were considered mappable if detected in sequenced pre-transplant spleen, lymph node, or MLR CFSE-low populations of the donor or recipient. The cumulative frequency of alloreactive clones was calculated as a percentage of all sequences, weighted by copy number. The source is immuneACCESS, and TCRdb retained only in-frame sequences with V and J called. Part of the clones is not carried over; for the studies checked, unresolved V genes explain less than half of this, and the remainder is unexplained. That table furnishes V, J and clone size, whereas the DNA furnished D and trimming. The sample records about 92,000 clones, just over 90% of which are singletons. The top ten clones comprise approximately 6% of the sample.

The clonotype comes from a human donor who received an intestinal transplant. The source material was unstimulated CD8+ T cells sorted from spleen or lymph node cells, sampled before intestinal transplant. This chain joins TRBV6-4 to TRBJ2-1; the D gene is unclear. The DNA reads as follows: TGTGCCAGCAGTGACTCGGCAGGTTCGGGCAATGAGCAGTTCTTC. Its product reads: CASSDSAGSGNEQFF.